The present T cell receptor (beta chain) was sequenced within a study of shared clonotypes between healthy human individuals. TCRdb keeps only in-frame clones here, not all; method: immunoSEQ multiplex PCR. The sample lists around 1.9 million clones, 85% to 95% seen once, with 1.5% to 2% in the top ten. Naive CD8 cells lacked CD45RO, underwent positive selection for CCR7 and left out terminally differentiated effector memory CD45RA+ cells. The CDR3 loop spans 14 amino acids. The V end was cut by 3 bases, the J end by 6 bases, with 17 bases between. Germline CDR1 is SQVTM and CDR2 is ANQGSEA. A word on this clone: Its antigen remains unidentified.

Study-level results: Clonotype sharing levels among donors were expected to vary with sequencing depth. When compared with the clonotypes that were shared by all four sorted-subset donors, the non-shared clonotypes turned out to have lower generation probabilities.

The chain has TRBV29-1 and TRBJ2-5; D is perhaps TRBD1 or TRBD2 (5 bases each). The receptor comes from a man between 18 and 29 years old in good health. Some clones in this sample may be carry-over from other donors' samples. Sample: naive CD8+ T cells from PBMCs. The CDR3 spells CSVEGRLNLKTQYF. The CDR3 DNA follows: TGCAGCGTTGAGGGACGGCTTAATTTGAAGACCCAGTACTTC.